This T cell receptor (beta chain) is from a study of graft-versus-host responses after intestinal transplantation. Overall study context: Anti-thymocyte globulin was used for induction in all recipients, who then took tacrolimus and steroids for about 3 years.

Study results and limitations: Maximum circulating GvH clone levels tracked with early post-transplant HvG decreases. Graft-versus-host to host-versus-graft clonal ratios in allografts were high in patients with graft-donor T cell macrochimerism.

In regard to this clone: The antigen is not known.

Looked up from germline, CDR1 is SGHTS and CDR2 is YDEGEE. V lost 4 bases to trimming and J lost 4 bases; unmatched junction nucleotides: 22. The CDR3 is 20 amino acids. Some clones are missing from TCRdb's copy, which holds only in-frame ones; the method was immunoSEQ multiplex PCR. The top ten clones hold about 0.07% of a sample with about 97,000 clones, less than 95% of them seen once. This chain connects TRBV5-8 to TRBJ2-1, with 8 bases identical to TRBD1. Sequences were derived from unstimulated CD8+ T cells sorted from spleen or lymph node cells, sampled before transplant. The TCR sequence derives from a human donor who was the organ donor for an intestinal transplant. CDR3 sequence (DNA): TGTGCCAGCAGCGATCGGACAGGGTGGATTGGAATAACGTTTTACAATGAGCAGTTCTTC. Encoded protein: CASSDRTGWIGITFYNEQFF.